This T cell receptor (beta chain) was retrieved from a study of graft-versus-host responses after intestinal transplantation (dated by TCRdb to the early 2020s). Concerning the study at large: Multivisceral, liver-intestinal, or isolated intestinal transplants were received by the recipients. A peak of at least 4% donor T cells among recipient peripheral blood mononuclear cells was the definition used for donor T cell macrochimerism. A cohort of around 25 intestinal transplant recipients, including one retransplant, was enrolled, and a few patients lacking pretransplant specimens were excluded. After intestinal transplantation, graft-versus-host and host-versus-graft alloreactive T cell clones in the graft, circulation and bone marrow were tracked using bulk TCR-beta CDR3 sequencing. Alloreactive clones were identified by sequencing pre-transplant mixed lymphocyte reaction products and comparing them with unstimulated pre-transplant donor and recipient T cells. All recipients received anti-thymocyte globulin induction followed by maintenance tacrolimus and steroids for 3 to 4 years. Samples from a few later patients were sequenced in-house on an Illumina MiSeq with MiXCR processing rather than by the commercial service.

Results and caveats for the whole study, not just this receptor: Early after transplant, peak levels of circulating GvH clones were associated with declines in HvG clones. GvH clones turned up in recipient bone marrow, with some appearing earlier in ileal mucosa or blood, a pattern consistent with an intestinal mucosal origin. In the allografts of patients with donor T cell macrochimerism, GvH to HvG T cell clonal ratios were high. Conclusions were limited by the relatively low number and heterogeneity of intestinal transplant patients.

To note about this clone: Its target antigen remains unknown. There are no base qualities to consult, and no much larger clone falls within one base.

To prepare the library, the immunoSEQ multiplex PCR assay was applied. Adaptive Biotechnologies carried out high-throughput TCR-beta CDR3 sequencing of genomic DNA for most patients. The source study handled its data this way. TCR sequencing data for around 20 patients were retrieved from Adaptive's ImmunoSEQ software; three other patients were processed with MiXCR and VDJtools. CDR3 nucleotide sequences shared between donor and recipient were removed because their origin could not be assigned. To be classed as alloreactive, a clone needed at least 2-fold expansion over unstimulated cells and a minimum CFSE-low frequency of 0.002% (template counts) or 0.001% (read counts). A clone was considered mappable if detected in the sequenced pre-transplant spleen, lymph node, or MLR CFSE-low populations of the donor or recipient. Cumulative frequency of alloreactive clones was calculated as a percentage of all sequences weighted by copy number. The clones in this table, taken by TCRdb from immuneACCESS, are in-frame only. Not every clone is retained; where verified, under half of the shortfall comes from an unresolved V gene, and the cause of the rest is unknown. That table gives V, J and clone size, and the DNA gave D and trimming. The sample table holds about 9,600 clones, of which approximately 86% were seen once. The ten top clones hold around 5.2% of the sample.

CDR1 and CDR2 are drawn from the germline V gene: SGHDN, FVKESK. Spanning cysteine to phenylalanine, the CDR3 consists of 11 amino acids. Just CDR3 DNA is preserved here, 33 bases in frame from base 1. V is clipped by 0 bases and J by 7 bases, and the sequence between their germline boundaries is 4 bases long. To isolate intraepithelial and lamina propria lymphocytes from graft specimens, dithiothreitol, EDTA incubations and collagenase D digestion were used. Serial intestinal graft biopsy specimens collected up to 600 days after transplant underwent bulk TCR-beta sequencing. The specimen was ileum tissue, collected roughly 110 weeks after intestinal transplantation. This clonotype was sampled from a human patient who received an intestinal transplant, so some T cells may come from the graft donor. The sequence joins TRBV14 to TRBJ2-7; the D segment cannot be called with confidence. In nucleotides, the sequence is TGTGCCAGCAGCCAAGAGTGGGAGCAGTACTTC. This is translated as CASSQEWEQYF.